This T cell receptor beta chain was profiled in a study of cytomegalovirus exposure and HLA in healthy donors. Across the study: Previous work identified roughly 120 million unique TCR beta sequences from around 200 million T cells. The Caucasian-associated ancestry cluster contained approximately 81% of the approximately 400 genotyped donors. Study-wide results and caveats: Three of the chains that were CMV-associated were confirmed in vitro to be specific for CMV antigens.

Germline V CDR1 and CDR2: MNHEY, SVGAGI. CDR3 length: 14 residues. The junction had 10 bases not matched to a gene; V was cut back by 5 bases and J by 7 bases. It was with 60 Vbeta and 13 Jbeta primers that the PCR ran. Assay: immunoSEQ multiplex PCR; the TCRdb copy retains only in-frame clones and omits some. The sample data list about 41,000 clones. On this clone itself: Antigen specificity is unknown. Other DNA variants within this sample encode the same CDR3.

Participants comprised healthy donors of bone marrow. Sequenced sample: PBMCs. The origin of this receptor is a young man in good health and CMV-seronegative. This chain uses TRBV6-5 with TRBJ1-2, with TRBD1 matching 7 bases. The DNA of the CDR3 is TGTGCCAGCAGTGCCCACAGAGGACAGGCTGGCTACACCTTC. Translated: CASSAHRGQAGYTF.